The 24 T cell receptor beta chains in this list originate from one sample, sequenced in a study of OX40 agonist ivuxolimab in advanced cancers. This table comes from immunoSEQ multiplex PCR, and its TCRdb copy is limited to in-frame clones, with some not included. In the table there are about 27,000 clones, roughly 80% of which are singletons. The input for sequencing was CD4+ or CD8+ T cells sorted from blood, taken in a trial of the OX40 agonist ivuxolimab. Receptors were obtained from an adult with an advanced solid tumor such as melanoma, head and neck, liver or kidney cancer.

This clone is a singleton in its sample. The V and J genes are TRBV5-6 and TRBJ1-1; possibly TRBD1 for D (6 bases). CDR3 length equals 13 residues. V was pared by 5 bases and J by 2 bases, with 10 bases between. Germline V gives CDR1 SGHDT, CDR2 YYEEEE. CDR3 amino acids: CASSPTGNTEAFF. CDR3 in DNA: TGTGCCAGCAGTCCGACAGGAAACACTGAAGCTTTCTTT.

The chain carries TRBV4-1 and TRBJ2-1; 10 bases map to TRBD2. Per germline, CDR1 MGHRA and CDR2 YSYEKL. The CDR3 contains 16 residues. Trimming removed 2 bases from V and 6 bases from J; junction bases left unmatched: 7. This chain's CDR3 is CASSQRSTSGVNEQFF. The CDR3 DNA reads as TGCGCCAGCAGCCAAAGGAGTACTAGCGGGGTCAATGAGCAGTTCTTC.

This clone is a singleton in its sample. The chain uses TRBV7-8 and TRBJ1-5; D uncertain. CDR3 size: 16 residues. Deletions cut 3 bases from V and 7 bases from J, with 19 bases between. CDR1 is SGHVS, CDR2 FQNEAQ, per germline. This CDR3 is CASSFLFGELYQPQHF. DNA for the CDR3: TGTGCCAGCAGCTTTCTCTTCGGGGAATTATACCAGCCCCAGCATTTT. The full variable domain, with the rest looked up from reference TRBV7-8 and TRBJ1-5, is GAGVSQSPRYKVAKRGQDVALRCDPISGHVSLFWYQQALGQGPEFLTYFQNEAQLDKSGLPSDRFFAERPEGSVSTLKIQRTQQEDSAVYLCASSFLFGELYQPQHFGDGTRLSIL.

This chain connects TRBV4-2 to TRBJ2-4; TRBD2 might be the D (5 bases). Trimming stripped 2 bases from V and 2 bases from J, with 13 bases between. The CDR3 is 16 residues long. The V gene's germline CDR1 is LGHNA and CDR2 YNFKEQ. In DNA, the CDR3 is TGTGCCAGCAGCCAACCACCCCCGGGGTCCAAAAACATTCAGTACTTC. Amino acid sequence: CASSQPPPGSKNIQYF.

This clone was seen only once. The rearrangement links TRBV7-9 to TRBJ2-1; 8 positions match TRBD2. Trimming took 0 bases from V and 5 from J; bases not matched to a gene: 6. CDR3 length: 16 residues. Germline V gene data show CDR1 as SEHNR and CDR2 as FQNEAQ (reference sequence). The CDR3 DNA reads as TGTGCCAGCAGCTTAGCGCCTGGCGGGGGGAACAATGAGCAGTTCTTC. Translation: CASSLAPGGGNNEQFF.

The CDR3 protein is CASSIQGGTEAFF. CDR3 bases: TGCGCCAGCAGCATACAGGGGGGCACTGAAGCTTTCTTT. This chain connects TRBV5-1 to TRBJ1-1, with 8 bases identical to TRBD1. The CDR3 extends over 13 amino acids. From germline, CDR1 is SGHRS and CDR2 YFSETQ. J lost 4 bases, V lost 4 bases, and 3 bases had no gene match.

This clone has a count of ten or more. This rearrangement joins TRBV5-4 to TRBJ2-4, with no clear D. V lost 3 bases and J 2 bases, leaving 12 bases between the germline ends. The CDR3 has 15 amino acids. Per germline, CDR1 SGHNT and CDR2 YYREEE (reference sequence). The CDR3 is CASSSGPSPKNIQYF. The DNA for the CDR3 is TGTGCCAGCAGCTCCGGGCCAAGCCCCAAAAACATTCAGTACTTC.

V gene TRBV7-6 combines with J gene TRBJ2-1; TRBD2 aligns across 13 bases. Germline-derived CDR1 and CDR2 are SGHVS and FNYEAQ. The junction had 13 bases not matched to a gene; V was cut back by 4 bases and J by 4 bases. The CDR3 extends over 19 amino acids. The CDR3 loop is CASSSPGTSGIRLYNEQFF. CDR3 bases: TGTGCCAGCAGCTCCCCCGGGACTAGCGGGATTCGCCTATACAATGAGCAGTTCTTC.

The gene calls are TRBV10-3 and TRBJ1-1; 9 bases are a match to TRBD1. The CDR3 extends over 15 amino acids. V lost 10 bases, J lost 1 base, and 10 bases stayed unmatched. Germline CDR1 ENHRY, CDR2 SYGVKD. CDR3 amino acids: CATLGQGITNTEAFF. CDR3 nucleotide sequence: TGTGCCACCCTTGGACAGGGGATTACGAACACTGAAGCTTTCTTT.

The CDR3 nucleotides are TGTGCCAGCAGCAGCCCGCGATCCCTAGCCAAAAACATTCAGTACTTC. This translates into CASSSPRSLAKNIQYF. The rearrangement joins TRBV7-8 to TRBJ2-4; D gene uncertain. The CDR3 has 16 residues. Between the trimmed V and J ends, which lost 5 bases and 0 bases, there was a span of 14 bases. Germline V gene data show CDR1 as SGHVS and CDR2 as FQNEAQ.

V and J are TRBV14 and TRBJ2-7; D not resolved. V lost 3 bases to trimming and J lost 1 base, with 7 bases between them. This CDR3 region has 13 residues. CDR1 is SGHDN and CDR2 is FVKESK in the germline V gene. As DNA, the CDR3 is TGTGCCAGCAGCCATGGATCTTCCTACGAGCAGTACTTC. Translating it yields CASSHGSSYEQYF.

V is TRBV6-1 and J is TRBJ2-7, with 7 bases lining up with TRBD1. The ends lost 2 bases at V and 5 bases at J; junction bases unmatched: 9. The germline gives CDR1 MNHNS, CDR2 SASEGT. The CDR3 has 15 amino acids. The CDR3, as DNA: TGTGCCAGCAGTGAAACCTACAGGGGCTGGGACGAGCAGTACTTC. It is translated as CASSETYRGWDEQYF.

The rearrangement links TRBV5-1 to TRBJ2-7, with D possibly TRBD1 on 6 matching bases. This CDR3 region has 16 residues. V lost 4 bases, J lost 2 bases, and 19 bases lay in between. Germline values: CDR1 SGHRS, CDR2 YFSETQ. The CDR3 region is CASSPTAGTITYEQYF. CDR3 coding DNA: TGCGCCAGCAGCCCAACAGCCGGGACAATAACCTACGAGCAGTACTTC.

V usage is TRBV10-3 and J usage is TRBJ1-3; possibly TRBD1 for D (6 bases). CDR3 size: 15 residues. The germline V gene encodes CDR1 ENHRY and CDR2 SYGVKD. V shed 5 bases and J shed 2 bases, with 13 bases lying between them. The DNA for the CDR3 is TGTGCCATCAGTTGGACAGACAGCCCTGGAAACACCATATATTTT. Encoded protein: CAISWTDSPGNTIYF.

The rearrangement joins TRBV27 to TRBJ2-2; D remains ambiguous. V lost 11 bases, J lost 4 bases, and 11 bases lay in between. Germline V lookup: CDR1 MNHEY, CDR2 SMNVEV (reference sequence). The CDR3 contains 12 residues. Here the CDR3 DNA reads TGTGCCCCATGCTGCGGCACCGGGGAGCTGTTTTTT. Translated, it gives CAPCCGTGELFF.

On this clone itself: This CDR3 is also generated by other DNA sequences in the sample. J is TRBJ2-7 and V is TRBV28; D unclear. Germline V gives CDR1 MDHEN, CDR2 SYDVKM. V was shortened by 5 bases and J by 0 bases, with 14 bases between the two germline ends. CDR3 size: 15 residues. CDR3 residues: CASSLDGTYSYEQYF. The CDR3 region has the DNA TGTGCCAGCAGTCTCGACGGAACCTACTCCTACGAGCAGTACTTC.

This chain uses TRBV30 with TRBJ1-1, with TRBD1 identical over 11 bases. V lost 2 bases to trimming and J lost 5 bases; unmatched junction nucleotides: 4. From germline, CDR1 is GTSNPN and CDR2 SVGIG (reference sequence). The CDR3 length is 14 residues. The CDR3 DNA sequence: TGTGCCTGGAGTCCGGGGACAGGGGGGACTGAAGCTTTCTTT. This codes for CAWSPGTGGTEAFF.

The rearrangement joins TRBV7-6 to TRBJ2-6; 8 bases fit TRBD2. CDR1 is SGHVS, CDR2 FNYEAQ, per germline. CDR3 size: 18 residues. Unmatched junction bases numbered 10, after V lost 6 bases and J lost 0 bases. CDR3 sequence: CASRLGPAGVSGANVLTF. DNA for the CDR3: TGTGCCAGCAGACTGGGGCCAGCGGGAGTCTCTGGGGCCAACGTCCTGACTTTC.

V and J are TRBV28 and TRBJ2-3; the D gene is possibly TRBD1 (5 bases). Trimming removed 7 bases at V and 4 bases at J, with 12 bases between. Germline V gene sequence: CDR1 MDHEN, CDR2 SYDVKM. The CDR3 consists of 13 residues. CDR3 loop: CASTPRGADTQYF. DNA of the CDR3: TGTGCCAGCACCCCAAGGGGTGCAGATACGCAGTATTTT.

The V and J genes are TRBV9 and TRBJ1-2; TRBD1 matches at 8 bases. Losses at the gene ends were 3 bases for V and 2 bases for J; bases not matched to a gene: 3. In germline, CDR1 is SGDLS, CDR2 YYNGEE. The CDR3 covers 14 residues. The CDR3 nucleotides read TGTGCCAGCAGCGCAGGGGGCGGAAACTATGGCTACACCTTC. Translated: CASSAGGGNYGYTF.

The rearrangement uses TRBV2 and TRBJ2-5; D not resolved. The V gene's germline CDR1 is SNHLY and CDR2 FYNNEI. The CDR3 loop spans 13 amino acids. V lost 3 bases and J lost 2, with 7 bases in between. The CDR3 is CASSDRVQETQYF. DNA for the CDR3: TGTGCCAGCAGTGATCGCGTGCAAGAGACCCAGTACTTC.

The J gene is TRBJ2-1, the V gene TRBV5-1; perhaps TRBD2 as D (6 bases). V was shortened by 3 bases and J by 0 bases, with 13 bases between the two germline ends. Germline assignment: CDR1 SGHRS and CDR2 YFSETQ. The CDR3 is 16 amino acids. CDR3 in DNA: TGCGCCAGCAGCTGGAGGGTTAGCGGCTCCTACAATGAGCAGTTCTTC. Its protein product is CASSWRVSGSYNEQFF. Full variable domain (missing parts from reference TRBV5-1 and TRBJ2-1): KAGVTQTPRYLIKTRGQQVTLSCSPISGHRSVSWYQQTPGQGLQFLFEYFSETQRNKGNFPGRFSGRQFSNSRSEMNVSTLELGDSALYLCASSWRVSGSYNEQFFGPGTRLTVL.

This sequence joins TRBV19 and TRBJ2-7, with 8 bases that match TRBD2. The CDR3 length is 15 residues. V gave up 1 base and J gave up 2 bases; unmatched junction bases: 4. Germline loops: CDR1 LNHDA, CDR2 SQIVND (reference sequence). The CDR3 nucleotides read TGTGCCAGTAGTATAGGGCGAGCGGGGGCCTACGAGCAGTACTTC. Residues: CASSIGRAGAYEQYF.

V usage is TRBV4-1 and J usage is TRBJ2-5, with D perhaps matching TRBD2 (5 bases). Germline loops: CDR1 MGHRA, CDR2 YSYEKL. The CDR3 sequence is 16 residues long. Trimming cost V 1 base and J 7 bases, with 19 bases left between them. The CDR3 spells CASSQASEWEFWTQYF. The CDR3 nucleotides are TGCGCCAGCAGCCAAGCGAGCGAGTGGGAGTTTTGGACCCAGTACTTC.